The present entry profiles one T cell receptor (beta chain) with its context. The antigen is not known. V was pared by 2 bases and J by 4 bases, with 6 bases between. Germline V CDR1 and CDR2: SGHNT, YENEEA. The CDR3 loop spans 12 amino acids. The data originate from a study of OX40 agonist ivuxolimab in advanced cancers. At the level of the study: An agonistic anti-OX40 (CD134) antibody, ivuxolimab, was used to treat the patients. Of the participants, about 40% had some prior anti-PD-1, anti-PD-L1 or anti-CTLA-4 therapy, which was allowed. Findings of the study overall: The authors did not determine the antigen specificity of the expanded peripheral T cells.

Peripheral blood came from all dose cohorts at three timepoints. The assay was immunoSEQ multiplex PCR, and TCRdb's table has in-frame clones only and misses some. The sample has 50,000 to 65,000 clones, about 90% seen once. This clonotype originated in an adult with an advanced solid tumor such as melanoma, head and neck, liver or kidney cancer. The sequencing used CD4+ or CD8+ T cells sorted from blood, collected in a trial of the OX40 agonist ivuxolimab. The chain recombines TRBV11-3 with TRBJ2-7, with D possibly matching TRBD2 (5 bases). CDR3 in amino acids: CASSLPGYEQYF. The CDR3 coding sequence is TGTGCCAGCAGCTTACCGGGATACGAGCAGTACTTC.